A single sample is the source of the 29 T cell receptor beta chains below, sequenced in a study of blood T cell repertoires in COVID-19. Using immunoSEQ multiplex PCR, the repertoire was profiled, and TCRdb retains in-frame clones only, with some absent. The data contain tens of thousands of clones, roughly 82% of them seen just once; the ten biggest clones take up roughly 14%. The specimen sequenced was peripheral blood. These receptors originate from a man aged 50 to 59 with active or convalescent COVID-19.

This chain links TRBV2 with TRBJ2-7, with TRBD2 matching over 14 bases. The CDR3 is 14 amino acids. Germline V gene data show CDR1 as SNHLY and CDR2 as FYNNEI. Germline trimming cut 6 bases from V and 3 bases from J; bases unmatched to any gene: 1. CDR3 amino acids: CASRGLAGVYEQYF. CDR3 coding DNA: TGTGCCAGCAGGGGACTAGCGGGAGTCTACGAGCAGTACTTC.

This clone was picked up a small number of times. CDR3 sequence reads: CASSVSWQANTDTQYF. CDR3 nucleotides: TGTGCCAGCAGTGTGTCGTGGCAGGCCAACACAGATACGCAGTATTTT. The rearrangement uses TRBV2 and TRBJ2-3; D is undetermined. The CDR3 consists of 16 residues. Germline CDR1 reads SNHLY; CDR2 reads FYNNEI. V was pared by 4 bases and J by 2 bases, with 16 bases between.

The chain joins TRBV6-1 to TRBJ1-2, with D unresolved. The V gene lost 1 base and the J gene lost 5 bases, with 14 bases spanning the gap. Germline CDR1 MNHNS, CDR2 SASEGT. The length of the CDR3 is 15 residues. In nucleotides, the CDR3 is TGTGCCAGCAGTGAAGGTACCGGCCCAGGTTATGGCTACACCTTC. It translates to CASSEGTGPGYGYTF.

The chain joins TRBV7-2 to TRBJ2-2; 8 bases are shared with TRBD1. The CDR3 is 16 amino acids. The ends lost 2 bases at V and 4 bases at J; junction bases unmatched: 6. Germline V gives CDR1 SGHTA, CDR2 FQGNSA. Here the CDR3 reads CASSLKGQGVTGELFF. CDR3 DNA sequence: TGTGCCAGCAGCTTAAAAGGACAGGGTGTCACCGGGGAGCTGTTTTTT.

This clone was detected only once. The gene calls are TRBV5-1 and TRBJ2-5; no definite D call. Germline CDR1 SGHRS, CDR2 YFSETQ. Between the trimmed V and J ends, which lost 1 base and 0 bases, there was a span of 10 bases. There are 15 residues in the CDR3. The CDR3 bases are TGCGCCAGCAGCTTGTCGTCTCCTAACCAAGAGACCCAGTACTTC. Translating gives CASSLSSPNQETQYF.

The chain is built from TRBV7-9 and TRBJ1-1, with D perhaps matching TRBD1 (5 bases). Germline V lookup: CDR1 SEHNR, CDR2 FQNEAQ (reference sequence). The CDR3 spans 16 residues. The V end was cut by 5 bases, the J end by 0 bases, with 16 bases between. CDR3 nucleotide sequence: TGTGCCAGCAGCGGGGGGTGGCCAATAATGAACACTGAAGCTTTCTTT. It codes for CASSGGWPIMNTEAFF.

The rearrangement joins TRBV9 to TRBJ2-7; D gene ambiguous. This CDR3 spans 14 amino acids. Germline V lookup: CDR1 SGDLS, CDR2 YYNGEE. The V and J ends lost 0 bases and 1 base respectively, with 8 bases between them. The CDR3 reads CASSVGGRSYEQYF. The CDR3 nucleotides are TGTGCCAGCAGCGTAGGTGGCAGGTCCTACGAGCAGTACTTC.

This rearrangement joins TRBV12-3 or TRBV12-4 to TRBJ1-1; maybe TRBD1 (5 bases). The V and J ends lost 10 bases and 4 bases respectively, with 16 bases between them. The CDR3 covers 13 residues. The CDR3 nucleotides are TGTGCCATCCTCTCCAGGGAAGCCACTGAAGCTTTCTTT. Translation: CAILSREATEAFF.

CDR3 region: CASSPPGAQNYEQYF. The CDR3 DNA is TGTGCCAGCAGTCCACCAGGGGCGCAGAACTACGAGCAGTACTTC. The V and J genes are TRBV28 and TRBJ2-7, with a weak D call TRBD1 (6 bases). The CDR3 contains 15 residues. Germline CDR1 and CDR2: MDHEN and SYDVKM. Trimming left V 5 bases short and J 3 bases short, with 17 bases between.

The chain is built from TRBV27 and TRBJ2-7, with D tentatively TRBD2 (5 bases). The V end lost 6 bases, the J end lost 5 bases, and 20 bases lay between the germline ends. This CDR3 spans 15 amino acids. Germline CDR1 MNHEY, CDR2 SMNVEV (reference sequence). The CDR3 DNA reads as TGTGCCAGCAGCCCCCTCCGGCTCCCCGGGAACGAGCAGTACTTC. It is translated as CASSPLRLPGNEQYF.

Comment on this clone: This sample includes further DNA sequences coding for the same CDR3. CDR3 protein: CASSFSETQYF. DNA for the CDR3: TGTGCCAGCAGTTTTTCGGAGACCCAGTACTTC. The chain combines TRBV12-3 or TRBV12-4 with TRBJ2-5; no clear D gene. The V gene lost 3 bases and the J gene lost 5 bases, with 4 bases spanning the gap. CDR3 length: 11 residues.

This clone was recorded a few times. This chain's CDR3 is CASRSGGALYGTQYF. The CDR3 nucleotides are TGTGCCAGCAGGAGCGGGGGGGCCCTATATGGGACCCAGTACTTC. This sequence joins TRBV2 and TRBJ2-5; 10 positions agree with TRBD2. Germline V lookup: CDR1 SNHLY, CDR2 FYNNEI. The ends lost 6 bases at V and 7 bases at J; junction bases unmatched: 11. The CDR3 is 15 residues long.

The CDR3: CASGQAKMARYEQYF. In nucleotides, the CDR3 is TGTGCTAGTGGTCAGGCTAAAATGGCGCGATACGAGCAGTACTTC. This chain links TRBV12-5 with TRBJ2-7; D unclear. Germline V gene data show CDR1 as LGHNT and CDR2 as FRNRAP. CDR3 size: 15 residues. The V end lost 5 bases, the J end lost 4 bases, and 18 bases lay between the germline ends.

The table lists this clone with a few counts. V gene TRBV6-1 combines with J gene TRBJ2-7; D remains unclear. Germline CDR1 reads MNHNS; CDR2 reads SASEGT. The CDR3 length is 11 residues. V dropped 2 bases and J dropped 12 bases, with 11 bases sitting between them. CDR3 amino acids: CASSENRTPYF. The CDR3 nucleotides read TGTGCCAGCAGTGAAAACCGCACTCCGTACTTC.

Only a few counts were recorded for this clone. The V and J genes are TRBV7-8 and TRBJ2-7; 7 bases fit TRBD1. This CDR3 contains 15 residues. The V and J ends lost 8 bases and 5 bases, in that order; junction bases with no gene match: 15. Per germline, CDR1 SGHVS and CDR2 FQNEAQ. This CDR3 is CASGASGTVLDEQYF. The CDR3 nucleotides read TGTGCCAGCGGGGCCTCCGGGACAGTCCTCGACGAGCAGTACTTC.

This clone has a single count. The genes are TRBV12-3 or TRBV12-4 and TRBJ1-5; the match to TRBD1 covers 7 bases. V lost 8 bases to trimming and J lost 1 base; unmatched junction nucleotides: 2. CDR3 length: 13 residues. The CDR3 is CASGGQSNQPQHF. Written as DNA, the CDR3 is TGTGCCAGCGGGGGACAGAGCAATCAGCCCCAGCATTTT.

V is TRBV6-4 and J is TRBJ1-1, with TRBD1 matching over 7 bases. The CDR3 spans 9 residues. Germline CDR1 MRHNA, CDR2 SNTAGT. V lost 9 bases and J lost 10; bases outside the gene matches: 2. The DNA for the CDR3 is TGTGCCAGGGGACAGTTAGCTTTCTTT. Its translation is CARGQLAFF.

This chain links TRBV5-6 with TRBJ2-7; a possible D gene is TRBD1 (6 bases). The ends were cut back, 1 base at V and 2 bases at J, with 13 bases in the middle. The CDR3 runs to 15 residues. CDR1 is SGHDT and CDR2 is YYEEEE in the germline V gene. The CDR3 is CASSLYQGITYEQYF. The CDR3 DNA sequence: TGTGCCAGCAGCTTGTATCAGGGGATTACCTACGAGCAGTACTTC.

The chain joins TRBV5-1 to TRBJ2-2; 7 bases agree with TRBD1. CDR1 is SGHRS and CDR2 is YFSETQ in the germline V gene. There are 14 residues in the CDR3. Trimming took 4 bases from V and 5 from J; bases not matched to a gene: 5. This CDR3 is CASSRTGVTGELFF. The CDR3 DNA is TGCGCCAGCAGCAGAACAGGGGTAACCGGGGAGCTGTTTTTT.

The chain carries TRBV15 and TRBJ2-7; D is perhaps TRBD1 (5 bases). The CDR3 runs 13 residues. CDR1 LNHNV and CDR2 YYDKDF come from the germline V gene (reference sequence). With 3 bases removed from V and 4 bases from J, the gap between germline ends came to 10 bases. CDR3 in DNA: TGTGCCACCAGCAGCAGGGCTGGATACGAGCAGTACTTC. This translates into CATSSRAGYEQYF.

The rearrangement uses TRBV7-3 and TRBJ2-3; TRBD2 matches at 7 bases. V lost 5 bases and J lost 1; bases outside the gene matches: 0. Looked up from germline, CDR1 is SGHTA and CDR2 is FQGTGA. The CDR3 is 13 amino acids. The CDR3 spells CASSAGGTDTQYF. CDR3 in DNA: TGTGCCAGCAGCGCGGGGGGCACAGATACGCAGTATTTT. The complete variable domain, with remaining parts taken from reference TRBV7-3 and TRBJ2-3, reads GAGVSQTPSNKVTEKGKYVELRCDPISGHTALYWYRQSLGQGPEFLIYFQGTGAADDSGLPNDRFFAVRPEGSVSTLKIQRTERGDSAVYLCASSAGGTDTQYFGPGTRLTVL.

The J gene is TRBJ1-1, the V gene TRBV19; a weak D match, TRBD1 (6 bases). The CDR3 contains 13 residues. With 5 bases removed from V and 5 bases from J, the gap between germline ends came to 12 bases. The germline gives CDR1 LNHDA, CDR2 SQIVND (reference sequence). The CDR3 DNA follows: TGTGCCAGTAGTTTCAGGGGTTCTACTGAAGCTTTCTTT. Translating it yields CASSFRGSTEAFF.

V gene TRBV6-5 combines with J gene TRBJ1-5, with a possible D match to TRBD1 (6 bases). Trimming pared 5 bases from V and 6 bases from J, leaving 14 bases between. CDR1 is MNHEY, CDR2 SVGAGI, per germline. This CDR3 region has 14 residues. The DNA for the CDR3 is TGTGCCAGCAGTAGAATAGGGGGAAGTCAGCCCCAGCATTTT. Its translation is CASSRIGGSQPQHF.

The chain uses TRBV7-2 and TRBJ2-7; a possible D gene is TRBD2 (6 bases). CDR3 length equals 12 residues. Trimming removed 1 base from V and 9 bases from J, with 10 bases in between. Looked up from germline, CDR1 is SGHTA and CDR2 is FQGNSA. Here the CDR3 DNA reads TGTGCCAGCAGCTTAGAAATCGGGGGGCAGTACTTC. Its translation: CASSLEIGGQYF.

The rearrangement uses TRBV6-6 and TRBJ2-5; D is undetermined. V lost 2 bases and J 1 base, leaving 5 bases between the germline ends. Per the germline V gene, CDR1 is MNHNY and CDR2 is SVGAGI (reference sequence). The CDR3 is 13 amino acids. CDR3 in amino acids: CASSYEFQETQYF. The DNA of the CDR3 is TGTGCCAGCAGTTACGAGTTCCAAGAGACCCAGTACTTC.

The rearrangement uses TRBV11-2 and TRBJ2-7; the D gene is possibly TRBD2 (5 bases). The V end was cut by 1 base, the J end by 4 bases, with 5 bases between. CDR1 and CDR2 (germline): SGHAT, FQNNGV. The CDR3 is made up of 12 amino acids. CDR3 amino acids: CASSLGTYEQYF. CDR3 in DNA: TGTGCCAGCAGCTTAGGGACTTACGAGCAGTACTTC.

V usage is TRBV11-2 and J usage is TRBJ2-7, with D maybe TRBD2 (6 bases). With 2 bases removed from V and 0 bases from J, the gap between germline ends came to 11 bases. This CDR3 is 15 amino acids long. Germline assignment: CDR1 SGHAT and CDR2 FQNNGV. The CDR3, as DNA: TGTGCCAGCAGCTTAAATATGCGGGGCTCCTACGAGCAGTACTTC. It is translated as CASSLNMRGSYEQYF.

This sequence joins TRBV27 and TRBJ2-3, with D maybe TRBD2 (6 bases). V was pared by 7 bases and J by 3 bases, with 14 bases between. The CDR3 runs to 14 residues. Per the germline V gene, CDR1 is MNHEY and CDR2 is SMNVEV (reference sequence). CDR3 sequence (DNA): TGTGCCAGCACCGGGAGAGGGCGAACAGATACGCAGTATTTT. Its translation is CASTGRGRTDTQYF.

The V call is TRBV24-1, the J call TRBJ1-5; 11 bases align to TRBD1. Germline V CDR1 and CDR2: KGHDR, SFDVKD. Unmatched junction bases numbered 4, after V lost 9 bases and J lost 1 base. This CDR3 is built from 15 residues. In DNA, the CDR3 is TGTGCCACCCAAGGACAGGGGGCAAGCAATCAGCCCCAGCATTTT. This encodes CATQGQGASNQPQHF.